Below are 25 T cell receptor beta chains sequenced from a single sample in a study of blood T cell repertoires in COVID-19. TCRdb's copy holds only in-frame clones and misses some; the assay was immunoSEQ multiplex PCR. The repertoire has 300,000 to 400,000 clones, approximately 88% of them found once; the top ten carry approximately 3%. Sequenced: peripheral blood. These receptors all stem from a woman between 25 and 40 years old with COVID-19, enrolled during active disease.

V usage is TRBV5-5 and J usage is TRBJ2-2, with D hard to call. Germline V CDR1 and CDR2: SGHKS, YYEKEE (reference sequence). V dropped 4 bases and J dropped 0 bases, with 4 bases sitting between them. CDR3 size: 13 residues. The CDR3 sequence: CASSPANTGELFF. The CDR3 bases are TGTGCCAGCAGCCCAGCGAACACCGGGGAGCTGTTTTTT. The full variable domain, its missing parts supplied by reference TRBV5-5 and TRBJ2-2, is DAGVTQSPTHLIKTRGQQVTLRCSPISGHKSVSWYQQVLGQGPQFIFQYYEKEERGRGNFPDRFSARQFPNYSSELNVNALLLGDSALYLCASSPANTGELFFGEGSRLTVL.

The chain carries TRBV28 and TRBJ2-3; perhaps TRBD1 as D (6 bases). V dropped 3 bases and J dropped 0 bases, with 10 bases sitting between them. The CDR3 sequence is 15 residues long. Germline V gene sequence: CDR1 MDHEN, CDR2 SYDVKM. This chain's CDR3 is CASSFRDTSTDTQYF. The CDR3 DNA follows: TGTGCCAGCAGTTTTCGGGACACCAGCACAGATACGCAGTATTTT. The full variable domain, with the rest looked up from reference TRBV28 and TRBJ2-3, is DVKVTQSSRYLVKRTGEKVFLECVQDMDHENMFWYRQDPGLGLRLIYFSYDVKMKEKGDIPEGYSVSREKKERFSLILESASTNQTSMYLCASSFRDTSTDTQYFGPGTRLTVL.

The chain has TRBV28 and TRBJ2-7, with TRBD2 as a possible D gene (5 bases). The V and J ends lost 0 bases and 6 bases respectively, with 9 bases between them. The CDR3 totals 13 residues. The germline gives CDR1 MDHEN, CDR2 SYDVKM. The CDR3: CASSLWSSSEQYV. The CDR3 region has the DNA TGTGCCAGCAGTTTATGGTCTAGCAGCGAGCAGTACGTC.

V and J are TRBV24-1 and TRBJ2-1, with TRBD1 as a possible D gene (5 bases). The CDR3 is 12 amino acids. V was cut by 4 bases and J by 7 bases, with 7 bases left in between. Germline V CDR1 and CDR2: KGHDR, SFDVKD. The CDR3 reads CATSEDTNEQFF. Here the CDR3 DNA reads TGTGCCACCAGTGAGGACACAAATGAGCAGTTCTTC.

The rearrangement joins TRBV4-3 to TRBJ2-7; 7 bases are a match to TRBD1. The CDR3 covers 17 residues. The germline V gene has CDR1 LGHNA and CDR2 YSLEER. Trimming took 4 bases from V and 6 from J; bases not matched to a gene: 18. The CDR3 loop reads CASSLDLPPDRSREQYV. The CDR3 DNA follows: TGCGCCAGCAGCCTTGACCTTCCCCCGGACAGGAGTCGCGAGCAGTACGTC.

The chain joins TRBV4-3 to TRBJ1-3; D perhaps matches TRBD1 (6 bases). V lost 0 bases and J lost 5, with 17 bases in between. This CDR3 region has 17 residues. Looked up from germline, CDR1 is LGHNA and CDR2 is YSLEER. CDR3 loop: CASSQDGGRGVRNTIYF. The CDR3 nucleotides read TGCGCCAGCAGCCAAGATGGCGGCAGGGGAGTTCGAAACACCATATATTTT.

V is TRBV7-2 and J is TRBJ2-7, with unresolved D. Germline V gives CDR1 SGHTA, CDR2 FQGNSA. The V end was cut by 2 bases, the J end by 0 bases, with 11 bases between. CDR3 length: 15 amino acids. CDR3 sequence reads: CASSLSAANSYEQYV. As DNA, the CDR3 is TGTGCCAGCAGCTTATCGGCAGCGAACTCCTACGAGCAGTACGTC.

This sequence joins TRBV30 and TRBJ1-1; a possible D gene is TRBD1 (5 bases). This CDR3 comprises 13 residues. Germline V gene sequence: CDR1 GTSNPN, CDR2 SVGIG (reference sequence). The V and J ends lost 1 base and 2 bases respectively, with 8 bases between them. CDR3 region: CAWSAGSNTEAFF. The CDR3 nucleotides read TGTGCCTGGAGTGCAGGGTCAAACACTGAAGCTTTCTTT.

The V and J genes are TRBV4-3 and TRBJ1-4; 8 positions match TRBD1. The V segment lost 0 bases and the J segment 5 bases; nucleotides outside the gene matches: 14. Germline V gives CDR1 LGHNA, CDR2 YSLEER. CDR3 length: 19 residues. The CDR3 region is CASSQDWAGGEFVNEKLFF. CDR3 sequence (DNA): TGCGCCAGCAGCCAAGATTGGGCAGGGGGCGAATTTGTCAATGAAAAACTGTTTTTT.

This clone has just one count. The V and J genes are TRBV5-1 and TRBJ1-2; tentatively, D is TRBD1 (6 bases). CDR1 and CDR2 (germline): SGHRS, YFSETQ. The CDR3 is 14 amino acids. The V end lost 1 base, the J end lost 4 bases, and 11 bases lay between the germline ends. This CDR3 is CASSLRGMAYGYTF. The CDR3 DNA sequence: TGCGCCAGCAGCTTGAGGGGGATGGCCTATGGCTACACCTTC.

The CDR3 loop is CASSSTGTEAFF. The DNA of the CDR3 is TGTGCCAGCAGCTCAACGGGGACTGAAGCTTTCTTT. The chain couples TRBV5-6 to TRBJ1-1; no definite D call. Deletions cut 3 bases from V and 5 bases from J, with 8 bases between. The V gene's germline CDR1 is SGHDT and CDR2 YYEEEE. This CDR3 has 12 amino acids.

Here the CDR3 reads CASRETGFSGELFF. In DNA, the CDR3 is TGTGCCAGCAGGGAGACAGGGTTTTCCGGGGAGCTGTTTTTT. This chain connects TRBV2 to TRBJ2-2; 7 bases line up with TRBD1. Per germline, CDR1 SNHLY and CDR2 FYNNEI. The CDR3 has 14 amino acids. With V trimmed by 6 bases and J by 6 bases, 7 bases remained unmatched.

In its sample, this clone was seen once. The V and J genes are TRBV6-5 and TRBJ1-6, with TRBD1 matching over 8 bases. The length of the CDR3 is 13 residues. Germline V gene data show CDR1 as MNHEY and CDR2 as SVGAGI. Unmatched junction bases numbered 3, after V lost 6 bases and J lost 8 bases. CDR3 DNA sequence: TGTGCCAGCAGGGACAGGGAAGATTCACCCCTCCACTTT. Amino acids: CASRDREDSPLHF.

The chain has TRBV18 and TRBJ2-2, with 12 bases matching TRBD2. The germline V gene has CDR1 KGHSH and CDR2 LQKENI. Losses at the gene ends were 0 bases for V and 1 base for J; bases not matched to a gene: 0. There are 17 residues in the CDR3. CDR3 coding DNA: TGTGCCAGCTCACCACCGACTAGCGGGGGGAACACCGGGGAGCTGTTTTTT. Its protein is CASSPPTSGGNTGELFF.

This clone was counted once. V gene TRBV5-4 combines with J gene TRBJ2-6; tentative D call: TRBD1 (6 bases). From germline, CDR1 is SGHNT and CDR2 YYREEE (reference sequence). V was cut by 7 bases and J by 6 bases, with 11 bases left in between. The CDR3 extends over 13 amino acids. CDR3 DNA sequence: TGTGCCAGCGCAGGGGAAGTGGCCAACGTCCTGACTTTC. It encodes CASAGEVANVLTF.

The rearrangement uses TRBV10-3 and TRBJ2-1; the match to TRBD1 covers 7 bases. Germline assignment: CDR1 ENHRY and CDR2 SYGVKD. The CDR3 is 16 amino acids. Unmatched junction bases numbered 9, after V lost 3 bases and J lost 4 bases. The CDR3 region is CAISDIWTGRYNEQFF. The CDR3 DNA sequence: TGTGCCATCAGTGATATATGGACAGGCAGGTACAATGAGCAGTTCTTC.

Here the CDR3 reads CATNGYNEQFF. The CDR3 DNA follows: TGCGCCACCAACGGGTACAATGAGCAGTTCTTC. This chain connects TRBV10-2 to TRBJ2-1; unclear D gene. This CDR3 is 11 amino acids long. Germline assignment: CDR1 WSHSY and CDR2 SAAADI. V was cut by 10 bases and J by 4 bases, with 8 bases left in between.

The V gene is TRBV6-5, the J gene TRBJ1-1; no reliable D call. Trimming left V 5 bases short and J 2 bases short, with 12 bases between. This CDR3 is 14 amino acids long. Germline V gene lookup returns CDR1 MNHEY and CDR2 SVGAGI. The CDR3 nucleotides read TGTGCCAGCAGTCCCCTAGACCTAAACACTGAAGCTTTCTTT. Its translation: CASSPLDLNTEAFF.

The genes are TRBV5-4 and TRBJ1-1; D possibly corresponds to TRBD1 (6 bases). This CDR3 is 14 amino acids long. CDR1 is SGHNT, CDR2 YYREEE, per germline (reference sequence). V lost 4 bases to trimming and J lost 6 bases, with 16 bases between them. In DNA form, the CDR3 reads TGTGCCAGCAGCAAGACAGGAGCCCACCCTGAAGCTTTCTTT. It is translated as CASSKTGAHPEAFF.

This rearrangement joins TRBV7-2 to TRBJ2-7; D is possibly TRBD1 (6 bases). The length of the CDR3 is 12 residues. V was shortened by 3 bases and J by 6 bases, with 9 bases between the two germline ends. Germline CDR1 SGHTA, CDR2 FQGNSA. The CDR3 reads CASSFQGGEQYV. The CDR3 DNA reads TGTGCCAGCAGCTTCCAAGGGGGCGAGCAGTACGTC.

As for this clone: Compared with germline, one end of the junction differs, possibly owing to a read error. J is TRBJ2-1 and V is TRBV7-7; 15 nucleotides line up with TRBD2. CDR3 size: 18 residues. CDR1 SSHAT and CDR2 FNYEAQ come from the germline V gene (reference sequence). The CDR3 DNA sequence: TGTGCTAGCAGCTTAGCCCCGCGGAGGACTAGCGGGAGGGATGAGCAGTTCTTC. This gives the protein CASSLAPRRTSGRDEQFF.

The CDR3 protein is CASTRAAGDTEAFF. The CDR3, as DNA: TGTGCCAGCACCCGGGCGGCAGGGGACACTGAAGCTTTCTTT. The gene calls are TRBV9 and TRBJ1-1, with a weak D call TRBD1 (6 bases). This CDR3 has 14 residues. CDR1 SGDLS and CDR2 YYNGEE come from the germline V gene. V was trimmed by 6 bases and J by 3 bases, leaving 15 bases between them.

The chain recombines TRBV18 with TRBJ2-6, with D possibly being TRBD2 (7 bases). Germline V gives CDR1 KGHSH, CDR2 LQKENI. The CDR3 covers 16 residues. V was pared by 1 base and J by 4 bases, with 11 bases between. The CDR3 nucleotides read TGTGCCAGCTCACCACTCCGGGGGGCCGGGGCCAACGTCCTGACTTTC. It codes for CASSPLRGAGANVLTF.

The V call is TRBV19, the J call TRBJ2-1; TRBD2 is a possible D gene (5 bases). From germline, CDR1 is LNHDA and CDR2 SQIVND (reference sequence). The ends were cut back, 5 bases at V and 9 bases at J, with 26 bases in the middle. This CDR3 has 17 residues. The CDR3 here is CASSPIARAVLGGEQFF. The CDR3 bases are TGTGCCAGTAGTCCCATTGCTCGGGCGGTATTAGGAGGTGAGCAGTTCTTC.

In this sample, this clone turned up once. J is TRBJ2-7 and V is TRBV21-1; the DNA was not compared with TRBD1, the D call given in the table. TRBV21-1 is flagged as a pseudogene. The CDR3 has 15 residues. The CDR3 loop is CASSKASTPGYEQYV. CDR3 nucleotides: TGTGCCAGCAGCAAAGCTTCGACACCTGGCTACGAGCAGTACGTC.